This entry lists 19 T cell receptor beta chains sequenced from one sample in a study of vaccination effects on CD4 cells after COVID-19. Viral peptide pool expansion of antigen-specific CD4+ T cells preceded sequencing in the ViraFEST assay. After about 10 days in culture, the CD4+ T cells were isolated. Two-dose BNT162b2 or mRNA-1273 vaccination was given to participants. These TCRs are of unknown antigen specificity. Here immunoSEQ multiplex PCR was the method, and the copy in TCRdb shows in-frame clones only, minus some. The sample has 29,000 or so clones, roughly four fifths seen once. The sample in question was CD4+ T cells from PBMCs cultured with HCoV-OC43 spike peptides, obtained after COVID-19 vaccination. Subset indicated: HCoV-OC43 spike overlapping peptide pool stimulation. The receptors here all came from a human donor who received a COVID-19 vaccine.

The V and J genes are TRBV5-4 and TRBJ2-1; 10 bases fit TRBD2. This CDR3 spans 16 amino acids. With V trimmed by 4 bases and J by 5 bases, 9 bases remained unmatched. Germline V gives CDR1 SGHNT, CDR2 YYREEE (reference sequence). DNA of the CDR3: TGTGCCAGCAGCCCCTTCAGCGGGGGGGGAAACAATGAGCAGTTCTTC. Protein: CASSPFSGGGNNEQFF.

This clone was observed once. V usage is TRBV13 and J usage is TRBJ2-1; TRBD2 aligns across 10 bases. The CDR3 is made up of 17 amino acids. The ends lost 4 bases at V and 0 bases at J; junction bases unmatched: 6. Germline CDR1 PRHDT, CDR2 FYEKMQ (reference sequence). This chain's CDR3 is CASSSLIAGGSYNEQFF. CDR3 DNA: TGTGCCAGCAGCTCGCTAATAGCGGGAGGCTCCTACAATGAGCAGTTCTTC.

J is TRBJ2-5 and V is TRBV19; the match to TRBD1 covers 9 bases. V shed 7 bases and J 2 bases; nucleotides not matched to a gene: 11. The V gene's germline CDR1 is LNHDA and CDR2 SQIVND (reference sequence). The CDR3 length is 16 residues. This CDR3 is CASTAFSGQGQETQYF. The CDR3 bases are TGTGCCAGTACCGCCTTTTCGGGACAGGGACAAGAGACCCAGTACTTC.

This chain links TRBV16 with TRBJ2-7; D is unresolved. The V and J ends lost 4 bases and 6 bases respectively, with 7 bases between them. The CDR3 spans 11 residues. From germline, CDR1 is KGHSY and CDR2 FQNENV. CDR3: CASSPDSEQYF. In nucleotides, the CDR3 is TGTGCCAGCAGCCCTGACTCCGAGCAGTACTTC.

This chain connects TRBV5-1 to TRBJ1-2; D gene uncertain. Germline CDR1 reads SGHRS; CDR2 reads YFSETQ. The CDR3 consists of 15 residues. Trimming took off 1 base at V and 2 bases at J, with 12 bases between the two ends. The CDR3 bases are TGCGCCAGCAGCTTGTCCCCTACAGAAAACTATGGCTACACCTTC. Amino acids: CASSLSPTENYGYTF.

V and J are TRBV18 and TRBJ2-3; weak D call: TRBD2 (5 bases). CDR1 is KGHSH, CDR2 LQKENI, per germline. V was pared by 1 base and J by 1 base, with 18 bases between. This CDR3 has 18 amino acids. CDR3 nucleotides: TGTGCCAGCTCACCACACCTCAGGCGACTACTGGGCACAGATACGCAGTATTTT. It encodes CASSPHLRRLLGTDTQYF.

This clone was picked up one time. The chain couples TRBV11-2 to TRBJ2-5; D might be TRBD1 or TRBD2, each matching 5 bases. V was pared by 6 bases and J by 7 bases, with 24 bases between. The CDR3 is 16 amino acids. From germline, CDR1 is SGHAT and CDR2 FQNNGV. CDR3 in DNA: TGTGCCAGCAGATTGCCTGGGACCAAAAGTTCAAGGACCCAGTACTTC. Amino acids: CASRLPGTKSSRTQYF.

The rearrangement joins TRBV6-5 to TRBJ1-2, with D possibly matching TRBD1 (5 bases). Germline V gene sequence: CDR1 MNHEY, CDR2 SVGAGI. V was clipped by 1 base and J by 3 bases, with 12 bases between them. This CDR3 has 15 residues. Written as DNA, the CDR3 is TGTGCCAGCAGTTACTTCGGGCGGGGCGACTATGGCTACACCTTC. Translation gives CASSYFGRGDYGYTF.

This clone was found once. The chain carries TRBV14 and TRBJ2-5; D is perhaps TRBD2 (6 bases). This CDR3 contains 14 residues. Germline V CDR1 and CDR2: SGHDN, FVKESK. V lost 1 base, J lost 5 bases, and 11 bases lay in between. CDR3 in amino acids: CASSQVAGWETQYF. The DNA of the CDR3 is TGTGCCAGCAGCCAAGTTGCGGGGTGGGAGACCCAGTACTTC.

The genes are TRBV20-1 and TRBJ1-6, with D possibly matching TRBD1 (5 bases). Germline lookup yields CDR1 DFQATT and CDR2 SNEGSKA (reference sequence). This CDR3 has 15 residues. Trimming stripped 3 bases from V and 10 bases from J, with 19 bases between. CDR3 amino acids: CSASLNRGSYSPLHF. The CDR3 region has the DNA TGCAGTGCTAGTTTAAATAGGGGAAGTTACTCACCCCTCCACTTT.

The V gene is TRBV11-2, the J gene TRBJ1-2; 11 positions match TRBD1. Germline V CDR1 and CDR2: SGHAT, FQNNGV. The junction had 10 bases not matched to a gene; V was cut back by 1 base and J by 0 bases. This CDR3 spans 19 amino acids. For the CDR3, the DNA is TGTGCCAGCAGCTTAGGGAGGGGGACAGGGGGTGAAGCTAACTATGGCTACACCTTC. Translating it yields CASSLGRGTGGEANYGYTF.

The gene calls are TRBV6-4 and TRBJ2-1; 11 positions match TRBD2. The germline V gene has CDR1 MRHNA and CDR2 SNTAGT. Germline trimming cut 5 bases from V and 2 bases from J; bases unmatched to any gene: 5. This CDR3 spans 16 amino acids. The DNA of the CDR3 is TGTGCCAGCAGTAGGGAACTAGCGGGGGCCTACAATGAGCAGTTCTTC. Its protein is CASSRELAGAYNEQFF.

V is TRBV5-1 and J is TRBJ1-2, with D possibly TRBD1 on 6 matching bases. Deletions cut 0 bases from V and 8 bases from J, with 17 bases between. The CDR3 is made up of 15 amino acids. Germline lookup yields CDR1 SGHRS and CDR2 YFSETQ. For the CDR3, the DNA is TGCGCCAGCAGCTTGGGATCGTCAGGGGATCGCGGCTACACCTTC. It is translated as CASSLGSSGDRGYTF.

The genes are TRBV12-3 or TRBV12-4 and TRBJ1-6; D gene unclear. The CDR3 contains 13 residues. V dropped 8 bases and J dropped 5 bases, with 10 bases sitting between them. CDR3 nucleotides: TGTGCCAGCGCCCTCGTGCATAATTCACCCCTCCACTTT. Its translation is CASALVHNSPLHF.

J is TRBJ1-6 and V is TRBV6-4; 9 bases fit TRBD1. The V gene end was trimmed by 11 bases and the J gene end by 1 base; junction bases not matched to a gene: 9. The CDR3 has 16 amino acids. Looked up from germline, CDR1 is MRHNA and CDR2 is SNTAGT. The CDR3 loop is CADRDRVRSYNSPLHF. Here the CDR3 DNA reads TGTGCCGACCGGGACAGGGTAAGGTCCTATAATTCACCCCTCCACTTT.

This clone was detected once. V usage is TRBV4-1 and J usage is TRBJ2-1, with D tentatively TRBD2 (6 bases). The V gene's germline CDR1 is MGHRA and CDR2 YSYEKL. CDR3 length equals 16 residues. Trimming removed 1 base from V and 8 bases from J, with 18 bases in between. The CDR3: CASSQGTGLGLYEQFF. For the CDR3, the DNA is TGCGCCAGCAGCCAAGGGACGGGACTGGGGCTCTATGAGCAGTTCTTC.

The chain joins TRBV4-1 to TRBJ2-7; a weak D match, TRBD2 (6 bases). Germline V gives CDR1 MGHRA, CDR2 YSYEKL. CDR3 length: 17 residues. Trimming pared 0 bases from V and 3 bases from J, leaving 18 bases between. CDR3 protein: CASSQDRMGLSIYEQYF. DNA of the CDR3: TGCGCCAGCAGCCAAGATAGGATGGGACTCTCCATCTACGAGCAGTACTTC.

The chain recombines TRBV5-1 with TRBJ1-4; D uncertain. CDR1 and CDR2 (germline): SGHRS, YFSETQ. The CDR3 extends over 15 amino acids. Trimming cost V 1 base and J 7 bases, with 14 bases left between them. CDR3 bases: TGCGCCAGCAGCTTGCTTCCTGGGCAGACTGAAAAACTGTTTTTT. Translated, it gives CASSLLPGQTEKLFF.

This chain links TRBV3-1 (or the pseudogene TRBV3-2) with TRBJ1-1; D perhaps matches TRBD1 (5 bases). V lost 0 bases and J lost 10, with 9 bases in between. The CDR3 is made up of 12 amino acids. CDR1 is LGHDT and CDR2 is YNNKEL in the germline V gene (reference sequence). DNA for the CDR3: TGTGCCAGCAGCCAAGAGACAGCGCGAGCTTTCTTT. This gives the protein CASSQETARAFF.